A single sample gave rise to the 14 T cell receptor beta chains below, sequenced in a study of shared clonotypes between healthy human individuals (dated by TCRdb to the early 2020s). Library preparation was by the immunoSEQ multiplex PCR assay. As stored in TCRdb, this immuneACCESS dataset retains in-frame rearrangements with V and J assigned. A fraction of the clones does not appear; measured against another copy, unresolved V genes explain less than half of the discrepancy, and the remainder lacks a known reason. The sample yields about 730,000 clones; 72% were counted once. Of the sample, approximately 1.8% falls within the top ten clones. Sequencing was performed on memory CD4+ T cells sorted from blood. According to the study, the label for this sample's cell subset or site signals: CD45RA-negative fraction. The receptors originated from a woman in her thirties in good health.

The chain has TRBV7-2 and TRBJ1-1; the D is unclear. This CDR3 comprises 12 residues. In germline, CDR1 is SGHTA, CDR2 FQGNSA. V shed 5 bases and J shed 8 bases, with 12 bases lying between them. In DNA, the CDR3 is TGTGCCAGCAGCACCGTACCGGGGGAAGCTTTCTTT. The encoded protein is CASSTVPGEAFF.

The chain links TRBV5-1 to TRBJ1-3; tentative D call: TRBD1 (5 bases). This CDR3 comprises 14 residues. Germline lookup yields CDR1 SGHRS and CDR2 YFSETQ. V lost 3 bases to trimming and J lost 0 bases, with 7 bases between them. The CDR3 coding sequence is TGCGCCAGCAGCTACGGGGCCTCTGGAAACACCATATATTTT. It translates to CASSYGASGNTIYF.

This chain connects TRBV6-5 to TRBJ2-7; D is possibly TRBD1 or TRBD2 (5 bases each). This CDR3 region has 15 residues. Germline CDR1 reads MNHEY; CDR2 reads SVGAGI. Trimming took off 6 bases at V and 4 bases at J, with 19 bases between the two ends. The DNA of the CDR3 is TGTGCCAGCAGGATCGATACCGGGACGGGATACGAGCAGTACTTC. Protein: CASRIDTGTGYEQYF.

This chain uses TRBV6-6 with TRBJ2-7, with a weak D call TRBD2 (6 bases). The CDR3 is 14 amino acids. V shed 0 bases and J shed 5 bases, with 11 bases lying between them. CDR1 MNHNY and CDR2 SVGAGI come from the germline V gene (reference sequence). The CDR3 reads CASSYSYGGHEQYF. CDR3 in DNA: TGTGCCAGCAGTTACTCATACGGGGGACACGAGCAGTACTTC.

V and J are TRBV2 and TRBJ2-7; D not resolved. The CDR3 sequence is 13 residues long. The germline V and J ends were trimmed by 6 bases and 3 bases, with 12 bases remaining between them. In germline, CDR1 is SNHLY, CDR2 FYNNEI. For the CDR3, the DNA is TGTGCCAGCAGGATCCAGGTATTCTACGAGCAGTACTTC. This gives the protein CASRIQVFYEQYF.

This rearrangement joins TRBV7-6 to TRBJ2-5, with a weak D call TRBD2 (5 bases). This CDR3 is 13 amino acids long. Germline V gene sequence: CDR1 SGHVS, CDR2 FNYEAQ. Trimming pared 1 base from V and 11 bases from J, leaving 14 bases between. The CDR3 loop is CASSLGSGWEQYF. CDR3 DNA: TGTGCCAGCAGCTTAGGATCGGGATGGGAGCAGTACTTC.

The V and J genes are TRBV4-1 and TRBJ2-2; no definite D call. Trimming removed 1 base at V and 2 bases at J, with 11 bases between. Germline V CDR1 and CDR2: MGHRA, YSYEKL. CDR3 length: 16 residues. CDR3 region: CASSQGRGINTGELFF. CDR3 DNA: TGCGCCAGCAGCCAAGGTCGAGGAATTAACACCGGGGAGCTGTTTTTT.

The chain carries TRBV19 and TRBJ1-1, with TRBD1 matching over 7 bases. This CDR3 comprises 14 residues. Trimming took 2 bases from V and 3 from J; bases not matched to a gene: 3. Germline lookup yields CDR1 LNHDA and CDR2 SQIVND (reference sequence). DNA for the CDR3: TGTGCCAGTAGTATAAGTAGGGGGCACACTGAAGCTTTCTTT. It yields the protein CASSISRGHTEAFF. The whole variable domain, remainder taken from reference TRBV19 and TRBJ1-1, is DGGITQSPKYLFRKEGQNVTLSCEQNLNHDAMYWYRQDPGQGLRLIYYSQIVNDFQKGDIAEGYSVSREKKESFPLTVTSAQKNPTAFYLCASSISRGHTEAFFGQGTRLTVV.

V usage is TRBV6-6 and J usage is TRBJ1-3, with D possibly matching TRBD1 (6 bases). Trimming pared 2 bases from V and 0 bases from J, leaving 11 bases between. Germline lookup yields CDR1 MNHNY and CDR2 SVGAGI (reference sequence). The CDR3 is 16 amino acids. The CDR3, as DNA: TGTGCCAGCAGTTACCTGACAGGCCCCTCTGGAAACACCATATATTTT. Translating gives CASSYLTGPSGNTIYF.

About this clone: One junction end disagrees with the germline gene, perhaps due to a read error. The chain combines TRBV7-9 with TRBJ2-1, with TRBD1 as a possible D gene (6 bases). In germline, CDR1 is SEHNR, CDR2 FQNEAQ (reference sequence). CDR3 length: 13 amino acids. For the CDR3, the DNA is TGTGCCAGCAGCTTAACCGGACAGAATTCCCCCCTCTTC. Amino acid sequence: CASSLTGQNSPLF.

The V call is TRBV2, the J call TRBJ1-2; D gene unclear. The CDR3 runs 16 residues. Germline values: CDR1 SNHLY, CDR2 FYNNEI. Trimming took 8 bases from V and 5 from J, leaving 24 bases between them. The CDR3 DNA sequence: TGTGCCAGCGTAAGTTGGGAGGCACTCCGGCAATATGGCTACACCTTC. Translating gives CASVSWEALRQYGYTF.

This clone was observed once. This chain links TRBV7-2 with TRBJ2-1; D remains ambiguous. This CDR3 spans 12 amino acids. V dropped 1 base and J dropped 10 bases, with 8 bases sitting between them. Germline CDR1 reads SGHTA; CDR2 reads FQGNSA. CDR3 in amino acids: CASSLDWAEQFF. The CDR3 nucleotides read TGTGCCAGCAGCTTAGACTGGGCAGAGCAGTTCTTC.

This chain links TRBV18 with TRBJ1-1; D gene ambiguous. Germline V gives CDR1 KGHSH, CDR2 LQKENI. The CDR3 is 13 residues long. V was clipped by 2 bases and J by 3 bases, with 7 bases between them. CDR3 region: CASSPGVYTEAFF. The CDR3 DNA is TGTGCCAGCTCACCAGGGGTTTACACTGAAGCTTTCTTT.

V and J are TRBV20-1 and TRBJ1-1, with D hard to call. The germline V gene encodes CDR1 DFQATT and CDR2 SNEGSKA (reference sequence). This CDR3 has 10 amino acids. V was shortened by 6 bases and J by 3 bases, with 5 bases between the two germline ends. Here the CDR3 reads CSAGDTEAFF. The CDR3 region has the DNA TGCAGTGCGGGAGACACTGAAGCTTTCTTT.